The 10 T cell receptor beta chains reported below all come from one sample, sequenced in a study of beta chain features in type 1 diabetes listed by TCRdb under 2018. Libraries were built with the immunoSEQ multiplex PCR assay. The High Capacity cDNA Reverse Transcription Kit was used to reverse transcribe all of the isolated RNA, meaning that expressed TCRB transcripts were what got sequenced. Drawn from immuneACCESS, this table holds only the in-frame rearrangements with V and J called that TCRdb kept. Clones are partly lost; checked studies trace under half to an unresolved V gene and leave the rest unexplained. A total of under 250,000 clones appear in this sample, 13% to 15% of them only once. Of the sample, more than 0.02% is held by the ten largest clones. Sequenced sample: naive CD4+ T cells from blood. In light of the paper, this sample's cell subset or site label describes: true naive CD4+ T cells. The source is a middle-aged woman in good health.

V is TRBV27 and J is TRBJ2-7, with 7 bases matching TRBD1. CDR3 length: 14 residues. The trim removed 0 bases at V and 4 bases at J, leaving 3 bases unmatched. CDR1 and CDR2 (germline): MNHEY, SMNVEV (reference sequence). The CDR3 nucleotides are TGTGCCAGCAGTTTATCCGAGACAGGGTACGAGCAGTACTTC. This translates into CASSLSETGYEQYF.

A remark on this clone: Other DNA sequences of this sample code for an identical CDR3. CDR3: CASSLGQLNTEAFF. The CDR3 region has the DNA TGTGCCAGCAGCCTGGGACAGCTGAACACTGAAGCTTTCTTT. The gene calls are TRBV7-2 and TRBJ1-1; the match to TRBD1 covers 7 bases. This CDR3 contains 14 residues. The V segment lost 5 bases and the J segment 0 bases; nucleotides outside the gene matches: 3. In germline, CDR1 is SGHTA, CDR2 FQGNSA.

V usage is TRBV7-2 and J usage is TRBJ2-7; D not certain. Trimming stripped 5 bases from V and 3 bases from J, with 11 bases between. CDR1 is SGHTA, CDR2 FQGNSA, per germline. The CDR3 runs 13 residues. Written as DNA, the CDR3 is TGTGCCAGCAGCCCGGGTGTAGGCTACGAGCAGTACTTC. Residues: CASSPGVGYEQYF. The whole variable domain, filled in from reference TRBV7-2 and TRBJ2-7, reads GAGVSQSPSNKVTEKGKDVELRCDPISGHTALYWYRQSLGQGLEFLIYFQGNSAPDKSGLPSDRFSAERTGGSVSTLTIQRTQQEDSAVYLCASSPGVGYEQYFGPGTRLTVT.

This clone has at least ten counts. V is TRBV7-9 and J is TRBJ1-2; 7 bases are shared with TRBD1. V was clipped by 5 bases and J by 1 base; unmatched bases: 7. Germline loops: CDR1 SEHNR, CDR2 FQNEAQ (reference sequence). CDR3 length equals 15 residues. The CDR3 loop is CASSLGQANNYGYTF. The CDR3 DNA reads as TGTGCCAGCAGCCTCGGACAGGCTAATAACTATGGCTACACCTTC.

For this clone: This sample includes further DNA sequences coding for the same CDR3. This rearrangement joins TRBV5-1 to TRBJ2-7; 8 positions match TRBD2. In germline, CDR1 is SGHRS, CDR2 YFSETQ. The CDR3 has 14 amino acids. V shed 2 bases, J shed 7 bases, and the junction held 8 bases outside the gene matches. The CDR3 nucleotides read TGCGCCAGCAGCTTAGGACTAGCTGGGGCGGAGCAGTACTTC. This encodes CASSLGLAGAEQYF.

The rearrangement joins TRBV19 to TRBJ1-2, with TRBD1 identical over 7 bases. This CDR3 region has 17 residues. The ends lost 7 bases at V and 4 bases at J; junction bases unmatched: 18. Germline V lookup: CDR1 LNHDA, CDR2 SQIVND (reference sequence). The CDR3 region has the DNA TGTGCCAGTATCAATTCGAGGCCGGGACAGCGGACCTATGGCTACACCTTC. Its translation is CASINSRPGQRTYGYTF. The full variable domain, its missing parts supplied by reference TRBV19 and TRBJ1-2, is DGGITQSPKYLFRKEGQNVTLSCEQNLNHDAMYWYRQDPGQGLRLIYYSQIVNDFQKGDIAEGYSVSREKKESFPLTVTSAQKNPTAFYLCASINSRPGQRTYGYTFGSGTRLTVV.

This clone was observed a single time. CDR3 nucleotide sequence: TGTGCCAGCAGTTCCCGTCACGTCAGGGTCAATCAGCCCCAGCATTTT. Translating gives CASSSRHVRVNQPQHF. V and J are TRBV27 and TRBJ1-5; D might be TRBD1 (5 bases). V lost 4 bases, J lost 3 bases, and 16 bases lay in between. CDR1 is MNHEY, CDR2 SMNVEV, per germline (reference sequence). The CDR3 loop spans 16 amino acids.

The rearrangement uses TRBV5-1 and TRBJ2-2; a possible D gene is TRBD1 (7 bases). The V end lost 3 bases, the J end lost 5 bases, and 11 bases lay between the germline ends. From germline, CDR1 is SGHRS and CDR2 YFSETQ. CDR3 length equals 14 residues. For the CDR3, the DNA is TGCGCCAGCAGCTCGGGGGACAGAACCGGGGAGCTGTTTTTT. It yields the protein CASSSGDRTGELFF.

This sequence joins TRBV7-2 and TRBJ1-4; TRBD1 agrees at 8 bases. This CDR3 spans 16 amino acids. V lost 5 bases and J lost 3; bases outside the gene matches: 8. Germline V gene sequence: CDR1 SGHTA, CDR2 FQGNSA. The DNA for the CDR3 is TGTGCCAGCAGCCCCGGGGACAGGTTCTCTAATGAAAAACTGTTTTTT. Translating it yields CASSPGDRFSNEKLFF.

This clone was seen a handful of times. This sequence joins TRBV18 and TRBJ1-1, with 8 bases lining up with TRBD1. This CDR3 is built from 12 residues. The V segment lost 3 bases and the J segment 11 bases; nucleotides outside the gene matches: 5. The germline V gene encodes CDR1 KGHSH and CDR2 LQKENI. The DNA of the CDR3 is TGTGCCAGCTCACCGAACAGGGGGTGGGCTTTCTTT. Amino acids: CASSPNRGWAFF.